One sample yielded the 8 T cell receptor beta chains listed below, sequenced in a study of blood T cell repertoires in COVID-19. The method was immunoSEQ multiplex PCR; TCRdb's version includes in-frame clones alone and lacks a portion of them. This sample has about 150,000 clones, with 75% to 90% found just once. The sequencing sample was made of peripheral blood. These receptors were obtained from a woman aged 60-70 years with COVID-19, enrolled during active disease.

CDR3 amino acids: CASSPRTSGGPSNEQFF. CDR3 in DNA: TGTGCCAGCAGCCCCCGGACTAGCGGGGGGCCAAGCAATGAGCAGTTCTTC. V usage is TRBV3-1 (or the pseudogene TRBV3-2) and J usage is TRBJ2-1; 14 bases match TRBD2. Looked up from germline, CDR1 is LGHDT and CDR2 is YNNKEL (reference sequence). V lost 4 bases and J lost 6; bases outside the gene matches: 8. CDR3 size: 17 residues.

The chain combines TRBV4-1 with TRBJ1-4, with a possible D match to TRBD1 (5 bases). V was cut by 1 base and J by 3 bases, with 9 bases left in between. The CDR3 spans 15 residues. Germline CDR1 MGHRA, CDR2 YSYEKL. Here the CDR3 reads CASSQAGGPNEKLFF. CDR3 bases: TGCGCCAGCAGCCAAGCCGGGGGACCTAATGAAAAACTGTTTTTT.

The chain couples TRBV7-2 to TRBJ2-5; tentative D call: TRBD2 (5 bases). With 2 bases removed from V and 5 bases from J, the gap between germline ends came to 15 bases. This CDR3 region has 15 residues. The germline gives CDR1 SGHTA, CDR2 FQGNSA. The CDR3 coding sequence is TGTGCCAGCAGCTTACAGCGGACCGTGGACGAGACCCAGTACTTC. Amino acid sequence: CASSLQRTVDETQYF.

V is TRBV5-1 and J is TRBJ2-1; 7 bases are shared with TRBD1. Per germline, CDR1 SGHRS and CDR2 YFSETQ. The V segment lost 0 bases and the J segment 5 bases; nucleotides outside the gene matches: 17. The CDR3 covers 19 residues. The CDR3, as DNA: TGCGCCAGCAGCTTGGTCCTAGCCAGGGGGAAGACTATCAACAATGAGCAGTTCTTC. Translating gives CASSLVLARGKTINNEQFF.

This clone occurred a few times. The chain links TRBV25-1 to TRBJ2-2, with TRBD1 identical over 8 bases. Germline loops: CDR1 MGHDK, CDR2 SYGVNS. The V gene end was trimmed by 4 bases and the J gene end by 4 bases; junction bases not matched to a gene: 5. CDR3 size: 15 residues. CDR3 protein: CASSATGGSTGELFF. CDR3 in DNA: TGTGCCAGCAGTGCAACAGGGGGGAGCACCGGGGAGCTGTTTTTT.

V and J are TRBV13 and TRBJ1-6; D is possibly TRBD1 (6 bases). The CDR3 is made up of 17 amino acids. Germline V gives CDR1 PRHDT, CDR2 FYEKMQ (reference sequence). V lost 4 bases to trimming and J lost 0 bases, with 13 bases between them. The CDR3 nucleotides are TGTGCCAGCAGCTCAGGCGACAGGAGCTCCTATAATTCACCCCTCCACTTT. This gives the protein CASSSGDRSSYNSPLHF.

CDR3 region: CASSLEGEDTQYF. DNA for the CDR3: TGTGCCAGCAGCTTGGAGGGGGAAGATACGCAGTATTTT. J is TRBJ2-3 and V is TRBV5-4, with D maybe TRBD1 (6 bases). V lost 0 bases to trimming and J lost 5 bases, with 7 bases between them. The CDR3 covers 13 residues. CDR1 SGHNT and CDR2 YYREEE come from the germline V gene (reference sequence).

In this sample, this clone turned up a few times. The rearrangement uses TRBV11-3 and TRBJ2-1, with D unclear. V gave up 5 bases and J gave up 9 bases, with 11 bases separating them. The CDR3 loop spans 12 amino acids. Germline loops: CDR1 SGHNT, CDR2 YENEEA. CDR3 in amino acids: CASSQQSGEQFF. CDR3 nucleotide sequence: TGTGCCAGCAGCCAACAGTCCGGTGAGCAGTTCTTC.